This T cell receptor beta chain derives from a study of human T cells and chemical hapten exposure. Study-level background: Skin on the upper inner arm, about 2 cm by about 2 cm in size, was sensitized with 2% DPC. Study conclusions and caveats: Relative to control repertoires, expanded TCRs gave rise to significantly more large CDR3 similarity clusters.

The time point: patch test 2, 6 weeks after DPC sensitization. The treatment: therapeutic diphenylcyclopropenone sensitization with weekly scalp DPC. The template was total RNA from unfractionated whole blood. Venepuncture was done earlier than the placement of each patch test. Regarding this clonotype: Its cognate antigen is unknown.

Individual cDNA molecules each carried unique molecular identifiers attached by the library. TCRdb used MiXCR to reprocess the RACE reads, holding one entry per CDR3 protein. Altogether around 42,000 distinct CDR3 sequences are present, roughly 10% being singletons, with the ten largest covering 14%. V was pared by 1 base and J by 10 bases, with 12 bases between. This CDR3 has 13 residues. Germline V CDR1 and CDR2: SEHNR, FQNEAQ (reference sequence). The specimen was whole blood, collected in connection with sensitization to the hapten diphenylcyclopropenone (DPC). The sequence came from a young woman with alopecia areata. Some clones in this sample may be carry-over from other donors' samples. V is TRBV7-9 and J is TRBJ2-3; D ambiguous. DNA of the CDR3: TGTGCCAGCAGCTTAGTATCCGGTCGCGCGCAGTATTTT. As protein: CASSLVSGRAQYF.